This T cell receptor (beta chain) came from a study of T cells in Graves' hyperthyroidism and ophthalmopathy. The source material, RNA transcripts, was used to amplify TCR beta CDR3 regions. The primer set for the first-round RT-PCR of the TCR CDR3 was HTBI. Each CDR3 protein gets one entry after TCRdb re-called the multiplex PCR reads with MiXCR. The sample records hundreds of thousands of distinct CDR3 sequences, more than 12% being singletons. This clonotype was found a few times. Antigen specificity is unknown. Germline V CDR1 and CDR2: MDHEN, SYDVKM. Trimming cost V 5 bases and J 4 bases; bases outside gene matches: 7. CDR3 length: 15 amino acids. Broader study findings: Ophthalmopathy was distinguished from stable hyperthyroidism by 13 V-J signatures. It was a median approximately six months before onset that the model predicted ophthalmopathy. Most clonotypes that expanded in the thyroid above 0.001 also showed up in blood.

Sequencing was performed on blood. This sequence originates from a woman aged 25 to 45 with Graves' hyperthyroidism. The chain joins TRBV28 to TRBJ2-2; 7 bases are a match to TRBD2. The CDR3 protein is CASSLSLAATGELFF. CDR3 nucleotides: TGTGCCAGCAGTCTCTCTCTAGCGGCCACCGGGGAGCTGTTTTTT.